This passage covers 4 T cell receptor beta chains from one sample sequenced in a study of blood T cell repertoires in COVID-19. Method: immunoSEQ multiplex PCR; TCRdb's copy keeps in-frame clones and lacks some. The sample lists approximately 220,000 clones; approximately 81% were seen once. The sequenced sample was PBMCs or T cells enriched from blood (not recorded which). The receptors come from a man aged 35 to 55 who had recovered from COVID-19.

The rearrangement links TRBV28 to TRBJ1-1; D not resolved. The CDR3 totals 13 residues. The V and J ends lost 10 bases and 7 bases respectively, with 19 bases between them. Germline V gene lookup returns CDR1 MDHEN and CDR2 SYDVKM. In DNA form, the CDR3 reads TGTGCCACGATAAAAACTGCGCCGCGTGAAGCTTTCTTT. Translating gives CATIKTAPREAFF. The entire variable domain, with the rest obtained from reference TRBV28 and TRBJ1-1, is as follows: DVKVTQSSRYLVKRTGEKVFLECVQDMDHENMFWYRQDPGLGLRLIYFSYDVKMKEKGDIPEGYSVSREKKERFSLILESASTNQTSMYLCATIKTAPREAFFGQGTRLTVV.

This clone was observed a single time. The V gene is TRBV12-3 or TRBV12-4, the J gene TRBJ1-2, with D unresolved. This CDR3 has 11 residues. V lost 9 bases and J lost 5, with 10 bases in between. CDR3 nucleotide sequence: TGTGCCAGTGCTAGTGGTTATGGCTACACCTTC. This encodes CASASGYGYTF.

CDR3 in amino acids: CASSHHGGQFSPEQYF. The CDR3 DNA follows: TGTGCCAGCAGCCACCACGGTGGGCAGTTTTCGCCAGAGCAGTACTTC. The chain combines TRBV3-1 (or the pseudogene TRBV3-2) with TRBJ2-7; D remains unclear. The CDR3 totals 16 residues. Trimming took off 3 bases at V and 7 bases at J, with 22 bases between the two ends. Looked up from germline, CDR1 is LGHDT and CDR2 is YNNKEL (reference sequence).

CDR3 bases: TGTGCCAGCAGCCACAGGGCAACTAATGAAAAACTGTTTTTT. This encodes CASSHRATNEKLFF. The chain carries TRBV4-2 and TRBJ1-4, with a tentative D call TRBD1 (5 bases). From germline, CDR1 is LGHNA and CDR2 YNFKEQ. Deletions cut 3 bases from V and 0 bases from J, with 5 bases between. This CDR3 has 14 residues.